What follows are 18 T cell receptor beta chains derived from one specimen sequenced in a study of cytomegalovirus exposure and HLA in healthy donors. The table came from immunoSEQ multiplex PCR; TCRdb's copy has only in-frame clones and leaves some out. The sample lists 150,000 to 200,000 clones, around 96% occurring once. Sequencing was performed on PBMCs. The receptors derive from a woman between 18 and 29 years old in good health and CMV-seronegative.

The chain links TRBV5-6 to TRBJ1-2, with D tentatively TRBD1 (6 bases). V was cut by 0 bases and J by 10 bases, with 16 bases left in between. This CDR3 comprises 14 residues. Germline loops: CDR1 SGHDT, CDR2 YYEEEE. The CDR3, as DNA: TGTGCCAGCAGCTTGGGCAGGGGACCAGGCTTCTACACCTTC. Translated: CASSLGRGPGFYTF.

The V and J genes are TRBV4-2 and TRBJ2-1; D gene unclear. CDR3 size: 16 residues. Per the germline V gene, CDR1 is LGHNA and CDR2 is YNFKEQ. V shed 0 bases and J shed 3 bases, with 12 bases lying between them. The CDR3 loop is CASSQDEVGGYNEQFF. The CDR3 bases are TGTGCCAGCAGCCAAGATGAAGTTGGCGGCTACAATGAGCAGTTCTTC.

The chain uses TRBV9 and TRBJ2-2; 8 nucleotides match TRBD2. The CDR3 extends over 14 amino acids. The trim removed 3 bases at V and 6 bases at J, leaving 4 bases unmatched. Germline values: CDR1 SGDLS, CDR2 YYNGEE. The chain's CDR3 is CASSGTGGSGELFF. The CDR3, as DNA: TGTGCCAGCAGCGGGACGGGAGGGTCCGGGGAGCTGTTTTTT.

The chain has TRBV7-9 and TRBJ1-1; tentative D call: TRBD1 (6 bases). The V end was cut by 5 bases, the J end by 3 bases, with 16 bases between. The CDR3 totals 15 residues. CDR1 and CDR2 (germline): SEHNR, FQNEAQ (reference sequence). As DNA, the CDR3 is TGTGCCAGCAGCCCAGTAGCGGGGGCGTACACTGAAGCTTTCTTT. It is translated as CASSPVAGAYTEAFF.

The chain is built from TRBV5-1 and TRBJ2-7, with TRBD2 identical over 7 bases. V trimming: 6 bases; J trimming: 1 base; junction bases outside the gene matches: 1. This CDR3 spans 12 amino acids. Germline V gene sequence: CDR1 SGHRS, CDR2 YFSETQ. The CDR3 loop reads CASMGGSYEQYF. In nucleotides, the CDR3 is TGCGCCAGCATGGGGGGGTCCTACGAGCAGTACTTC.

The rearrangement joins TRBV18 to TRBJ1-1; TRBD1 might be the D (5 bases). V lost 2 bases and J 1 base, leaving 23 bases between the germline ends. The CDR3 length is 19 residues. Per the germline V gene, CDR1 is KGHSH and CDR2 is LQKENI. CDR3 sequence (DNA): TGTGCCAGCTCACCAGCTCCAAGGTCGACAGCGTATCAGAACACTGAAGCTTTCTTT. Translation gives CASSPAPRSTAYQNTEAFF.

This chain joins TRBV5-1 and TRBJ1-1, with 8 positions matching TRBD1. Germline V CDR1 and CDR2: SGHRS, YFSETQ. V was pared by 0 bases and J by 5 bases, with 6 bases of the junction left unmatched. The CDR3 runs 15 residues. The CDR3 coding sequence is TGCGCCAGCAGCTTGGGCACAGGGGGTGAAACTGAAGCTTTCTTT. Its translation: CASSLGTGGETEAFF. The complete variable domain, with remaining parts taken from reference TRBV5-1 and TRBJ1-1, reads KAGVTQTPRYLIKTRGQQVTLSCSPISGHRSVSWYQQTPGQGLQFLFEYFSETQRNKGNFPGRFSGRQFSNSRSEMNVSTLELGDSALYLCASSLGTGGETEAFFGQGTRLTVV.

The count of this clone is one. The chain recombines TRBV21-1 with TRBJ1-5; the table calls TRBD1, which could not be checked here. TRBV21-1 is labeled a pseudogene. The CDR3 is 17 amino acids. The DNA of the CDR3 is TGTGCCAGCAGCAAAGGGCCCCGGACAGGGATCAATCAGCCCCAGCATTTT. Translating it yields CASSKGPRTGINQPQHF.

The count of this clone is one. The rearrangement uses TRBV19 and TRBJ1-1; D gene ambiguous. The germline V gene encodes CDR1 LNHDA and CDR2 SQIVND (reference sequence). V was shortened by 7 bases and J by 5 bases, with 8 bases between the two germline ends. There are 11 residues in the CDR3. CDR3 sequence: CASMERTEAFF. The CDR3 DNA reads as TGTGCCAGTATGGAGAGGACTGAAGCTTTCTTT.

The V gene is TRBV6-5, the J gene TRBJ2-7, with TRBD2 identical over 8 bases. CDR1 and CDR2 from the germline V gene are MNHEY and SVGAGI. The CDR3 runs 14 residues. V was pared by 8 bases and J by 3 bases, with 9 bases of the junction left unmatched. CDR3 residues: CASGAGGPNYEQYF. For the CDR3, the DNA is TGTGCCAGCGGTGCGGGGGGCCCGAACTACGAGCAGTACTTC.

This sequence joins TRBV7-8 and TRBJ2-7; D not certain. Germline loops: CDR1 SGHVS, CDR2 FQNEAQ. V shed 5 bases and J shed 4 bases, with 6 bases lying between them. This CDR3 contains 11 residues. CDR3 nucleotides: TGTGCCAGCAGCCCGGAGTACGAGCAGTACTTC. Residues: CASSPEYEQYF. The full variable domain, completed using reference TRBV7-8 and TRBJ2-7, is GAGVSQSPRYKVAKRGQDVALRCDPISGHVSLFWYQQALGQGPEFLTYFQNEAQLDKSGLPSDRFFAERPEGSVSTLKIQRTQQEDSAVYLCASSPEYEQYFGPGTRLTVT.

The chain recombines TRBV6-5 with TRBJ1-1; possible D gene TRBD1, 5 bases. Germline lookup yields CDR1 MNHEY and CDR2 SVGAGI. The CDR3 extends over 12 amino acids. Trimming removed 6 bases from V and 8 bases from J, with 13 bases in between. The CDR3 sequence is CASSSQGKEAFF. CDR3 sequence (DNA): TGTGCCAGCAGCTCTCAGGGTAAAGAAGCTTTCTTT.

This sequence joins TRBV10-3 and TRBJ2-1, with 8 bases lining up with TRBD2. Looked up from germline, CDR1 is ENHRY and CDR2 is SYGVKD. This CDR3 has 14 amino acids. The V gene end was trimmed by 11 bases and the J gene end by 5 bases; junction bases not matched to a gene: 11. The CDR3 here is CASRRGGLDNEQFF. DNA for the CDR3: TGTGCCTCCCGCCGGGGGGGGCTAGACAATGAGCAGTTCTTC.

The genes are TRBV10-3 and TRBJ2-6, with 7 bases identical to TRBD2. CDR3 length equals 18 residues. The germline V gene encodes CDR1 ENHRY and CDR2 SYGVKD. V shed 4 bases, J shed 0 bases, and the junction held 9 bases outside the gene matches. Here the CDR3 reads CAISGAGGTPSGANVLTF. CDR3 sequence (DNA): TGTGCCATCAGTGGGGCCGGGGGGACCCCCTCTGGGGCCAACGTCCTGACTTTC.

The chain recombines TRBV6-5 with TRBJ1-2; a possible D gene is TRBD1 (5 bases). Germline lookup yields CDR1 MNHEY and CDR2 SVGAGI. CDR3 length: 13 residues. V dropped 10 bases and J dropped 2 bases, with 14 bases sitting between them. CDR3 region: CAIYRKGNYGYTF. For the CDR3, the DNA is TGTGCCATCTACAGGAAGGGGAACTATGGCTACACCTTC.

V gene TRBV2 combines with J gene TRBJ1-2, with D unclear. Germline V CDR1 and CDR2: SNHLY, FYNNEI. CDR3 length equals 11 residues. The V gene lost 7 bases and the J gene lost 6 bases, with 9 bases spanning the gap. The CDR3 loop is CASTGGDGYTF. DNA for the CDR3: TGTGCCAGCACAGGAGGCGATGGCTACACCTTC.

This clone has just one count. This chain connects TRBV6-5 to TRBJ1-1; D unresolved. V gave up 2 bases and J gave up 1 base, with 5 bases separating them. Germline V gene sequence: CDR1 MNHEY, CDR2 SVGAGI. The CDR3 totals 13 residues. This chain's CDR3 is CASSYEANTEAFF. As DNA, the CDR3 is TGTGCCAGCAGTTACGAGGCGAACACTGAAGCTTTCTTT.

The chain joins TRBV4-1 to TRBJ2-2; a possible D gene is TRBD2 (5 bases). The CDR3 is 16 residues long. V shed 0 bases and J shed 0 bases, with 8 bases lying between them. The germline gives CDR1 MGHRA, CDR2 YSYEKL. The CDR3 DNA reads TGCGCCAGCAGCCAAGAGCCTAGCCCGAACACCGGGGAGCTGTTTTTT. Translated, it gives CASSQEPSPNTGELFF.